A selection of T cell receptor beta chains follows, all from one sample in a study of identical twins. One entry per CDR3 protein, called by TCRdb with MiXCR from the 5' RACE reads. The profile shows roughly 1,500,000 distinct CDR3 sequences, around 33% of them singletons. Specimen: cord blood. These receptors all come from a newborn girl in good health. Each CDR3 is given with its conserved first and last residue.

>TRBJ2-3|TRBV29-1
CSVAPGLADTTQYF
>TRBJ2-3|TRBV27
CASSLTSLGVGPTDTQYF
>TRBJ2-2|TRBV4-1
CASSTKNTGELFF
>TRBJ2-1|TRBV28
CASSQHRVLDEQFF
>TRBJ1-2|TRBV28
CASTRGTLNYGYTF
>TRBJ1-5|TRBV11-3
CAVRFTGDHSRPQHF
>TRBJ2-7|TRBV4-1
CASSQGRDRIYEQYF
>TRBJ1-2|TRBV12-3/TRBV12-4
CATVRRDRGDYGYTF
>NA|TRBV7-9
CASSPWTGVYEQYF
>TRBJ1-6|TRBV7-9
CASVRDSNSPLHF
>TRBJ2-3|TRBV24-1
CATSDWATDTQYF
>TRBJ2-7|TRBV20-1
CSAIIKGLAGGSYEQYF
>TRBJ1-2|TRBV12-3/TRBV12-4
CASSSGARILGGYTF
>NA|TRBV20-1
CSTRDFPGQGYEQYF
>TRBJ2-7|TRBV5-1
CASSLEFGRRTYEQYF
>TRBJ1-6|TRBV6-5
CASSLAEGRLNSPLHF
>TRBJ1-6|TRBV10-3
CAISGTGGNSPLHF
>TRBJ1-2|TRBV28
CASRRGGQGKYGYTF
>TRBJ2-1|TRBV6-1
CASRATGASYNEQFF
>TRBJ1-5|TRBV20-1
CSASPQGFMDQPQHF
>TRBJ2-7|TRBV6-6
CASTDQARDYEQYF
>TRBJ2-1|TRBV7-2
CASSLNSYNEQFF
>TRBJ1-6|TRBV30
CAWSPARRGNNSPLHF
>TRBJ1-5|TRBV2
CASTRGEPFNQPQHF
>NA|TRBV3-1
CASSQESMSSYNEQYF
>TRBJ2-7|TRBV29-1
CSVGPTSRPYEQYF
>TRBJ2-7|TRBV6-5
CASGQGTEQYF
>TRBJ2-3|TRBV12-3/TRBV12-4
CASSLFSGSADTQYF
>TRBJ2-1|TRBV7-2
CASSQTSGNDYNEQFF
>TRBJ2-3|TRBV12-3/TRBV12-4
CASSSQGLSTDTYF
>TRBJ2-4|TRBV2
CASSGWDRDKNIQYF
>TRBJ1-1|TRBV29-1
CSVEVRGQNTEAFF
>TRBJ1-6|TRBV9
CASSVRDSSYNSPLHF
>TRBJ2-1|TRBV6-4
CASSESGTSGGQQFF
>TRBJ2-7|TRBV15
CATSSHRTAAYEQYF